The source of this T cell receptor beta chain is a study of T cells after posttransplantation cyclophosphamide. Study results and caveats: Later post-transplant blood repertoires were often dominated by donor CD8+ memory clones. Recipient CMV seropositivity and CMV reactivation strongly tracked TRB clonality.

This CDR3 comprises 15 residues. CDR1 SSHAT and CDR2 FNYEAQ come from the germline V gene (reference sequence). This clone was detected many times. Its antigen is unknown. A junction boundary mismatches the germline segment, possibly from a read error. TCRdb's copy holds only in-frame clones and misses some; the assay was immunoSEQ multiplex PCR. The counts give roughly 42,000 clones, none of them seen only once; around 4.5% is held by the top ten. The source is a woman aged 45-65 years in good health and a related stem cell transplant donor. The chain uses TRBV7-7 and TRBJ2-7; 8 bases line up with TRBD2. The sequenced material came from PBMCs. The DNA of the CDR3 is TGTGCTAGCAGCTCGGATGGGGCGATAGCGGGACGAACGGGGTTC. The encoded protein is CASSSDGAIAGRTGF.